Listed here are 8 T cell receptor beta chains from one sample, sequenced in a study of identical twins. TCRdb processed the 5' RACE reads anew with MiXCR; each CDR3 protein has one entry. Counted here are 250,000 or so distinct CDR3 sequences, 6% to 8.5% occurring once; the ten biggest clones make up 5% to 6%. These records were also assigned to another study, of yellow fever vaccine responses in identical twins.

The material sequenced was CD8+ T cells sorted from blood. These receptors originate from a woman under 30 in good health.

In this sample, this clonotype turned up many times. The chain has TRBV20-1 and TRBJ2-3; TRBD1 is a possible D gene (6 bases). V was clipped by 3 bases and J by 6 bases, with 19 bases between them. CDR1 and CDR2 from the germline V gene are DFQATT and SNEGSKA (reference sequence). This CDR3 spans 15 amino acids. CDR3: CSASGGEGVEDTQYF. The CDR3 DNA reads TGCAGTGCTAGCGGAGGAGAGGGGGTTGAGGATACGCAGTATTTT.

The sample holds many counts of this clonotype. The chain uses TRBV12-3 or TRBV12-4 and TRBJ2-7, with D tentatively TRBD2 (5 bases). Between the trimmed V and J ends, which lost 3 bases and 2 bases, there was a span of 8 bases. This CDR3 spans 13 amino acids. This CDR3 is CASSLGRAYEQYF. DNA for the CDR3: TGTGCCAGCAGTTTGGGGAGAGCCTACGAGCAGTACTTC.

The chain employs TRBV7-3 and TRBJ2-5; D could derive from TRBD1 or TRBD2 (5 bases each). V lost 5 bases, J lost 0 bases, and 22 bases lay in between. This CDR3 is built from 18 residues. CDR1 and CDR2 (germline): SGHTA, FQGTGA. In DNA, the CDR3 is TGTGCCAGCAGCCCGAGAGGCCCCCGAGGGGTGTACCAAGAGACCCAGTACTTC. Translated: CASSPRGPRGVYQETQYF.

This clonotype was observed at least ten times. CDR3 loop: CSAKSGDYNYEQYF. In DNA, the CDR3 is TGCAGTGCCAAGTCCGGGGACTACAACTACGAGCAGTACTTC. The chain recombines TRBV20-1 with TRBJ2-7; TRBD2 matches at 7 bases. With 6 bases clipped from V and 3 bases from J, the junction kept 11 bases outside the gene matches. The CDR3 covers 14 residues. The germline CDR1 and CDR2 sequences are DFQATT and SNEGSKA (reference sequence).

This clonotype occurred many times. The chain combines TRBV24-1 with TRBJ2-2; 13 bases fit TRBD2. CDR3 size: 16 residues. J was trimmed by 6 bases and V by 3 bases; bases with no gene match: 3. Germline V gives CDR1 KGHDR, CDR2 SFDVKD. The CDR3 sequence is CATSDRTSGSAGELFF. The DNA for the CDR3 is TGTGCCACCAGTGATAGGACTAGCGGGAGCGCCGGGGAGCTGTTTTTT.

This clonotype was counted many times. This rearrangement joins TRBV28 to TRBJ1-1; D remains unclear. The V gene's germline CDR1 is MDHEN and CDR2 SYDVKM. CDR3 size: 15 residues. Trimming left V 1 base short and J 0 bases short, with 9 bases between. Here the CDR3 reads CASSLSGQMNTEAFF. The DNA for the CDR3 is TGTGCCAGCAGTTTATCCGGGCAGATGAACACTGAAGCTTTCTTT.

This clonotype has at least ten counts. In DNA, the CDR3 is TGCAGCGTTGAAGAACCGGGACTAGCCTATAACACTTTATACAATGAGCAGTTCTTC. Translated, it gives CSVEEPGLAYNTLYNEQFF. The V gene is TRBV29-1, the J gene TRBJ2-1; 9 nucleotides line up with TRBD2. The CDR3 is made up of 19 amino acids. With 0 bases clipped from V and 4 bases from J, the junction kept 16 bases outside the gene matches. Germline CDR1 and CDR2: SQVTM and ANQGSEA.

This clonotype has more than one count but fewer than ten. The chain uses TRBV12-3 or TRBV12-4 and TRBJ2-3; TRBD2 aligns across 9 bases. Trimming at V came to 4 bases and at J to 2 bases, leaving 10 bases not matched to a gene. The CDR3 has 17 amino acids. The CDR3 nucleotides are TGTGCCAGCAGTTCAATCCTAGCGGGGCCTAACACAGATACGCAGTATTTT. Its protein product is CASSSILAGPNTDTQYF.